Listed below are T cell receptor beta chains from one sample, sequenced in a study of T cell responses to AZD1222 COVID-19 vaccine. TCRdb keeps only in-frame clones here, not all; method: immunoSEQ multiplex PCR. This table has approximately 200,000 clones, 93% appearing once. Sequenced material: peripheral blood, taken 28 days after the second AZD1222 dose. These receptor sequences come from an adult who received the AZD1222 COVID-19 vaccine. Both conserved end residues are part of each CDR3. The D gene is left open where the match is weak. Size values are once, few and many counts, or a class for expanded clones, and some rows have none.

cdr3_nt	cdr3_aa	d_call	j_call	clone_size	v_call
TGTGCCAGCAGTGGACAGTACGAGCAGTACTTC	CASSGQYEQYF	.	TRBJ2-7	.	TRBV12-3/TRBV12-4
TGTGCCAGTACAGGGGGCTACAACTATGGCTACACCTTC	CASTGGYNYGYTF	TRBD1	TRBJ1-2	.	TRBV6-5
TGTGCCGAAAGAAGGGGGCCAGAGACCCAGTACTTC	CAERRGPETQYF	TRBD1	TRBJ2-5	.	TRBV2
TGTGCCAGCAGTCGGAACGGCTATGAGCAGTTCTTC	CASSRNGYEQFF	.	TRBJ2-1	.	TRBV2
TGCGCCAGCAGCAGGTTCGACAGCTACGAGCAGTACTTC	CASSRFDSYEQYF	.	TRBJ2-7	.	TRBV5-1
TGTGCCAGCAGCTTAGCTCCGGATCAGCCCCAGCATTTT	CASSLAPDQPQHF	.	TRBJ1-5	.	TRBV7-6
TGCGCCAGCAGCTTGGAAGTAGCGAACACTGAAGCTTTCTTT	CASSLEVANTEAFF	.	TRBJ1-1	.	TRBV5-1
TGTGCCAGCAGCGGCAGGACACGGGAAAACACTGAAGCTTTCTTT	CASSGRTRENTEAFF	.	TRBJ1-1	.	TRBV5-4
TGTGCCAGCAGTTTGAAAATTCAGCCCCAGCATTTT	CASSLKIQPQHF	.	TRBJ1-5	.	TRBV28
TGTGCCAGCTCACCAACTGGAACTGAAGCTTTCTTT	CASSPTGTEAFF	.	TRBJ1-1	.	TRBV18
TGTGCCAGCAGCTTATTTGAGGGCCAAGAGACCCAGTACTTC	CASSLFEGQETQYF	.	TRBJ2-5	.	TRBV7-9
TGTGCCAGCAGTTACTCGGACCGAGGTTACGAGCAGTACTTC	CASSYSDRGYEQYF	.	TRBJ2-7	.	TRBV6-2/TRBV6-3
TGTGCCAGCAGCCTAAGCCAGGGGACACGGGCTGAAGCTTTCTTT	CASSLSQGTRAEAFF	.	TRBJ1-1	.	TRBV7-2
TGTGCCAGCAGTTTACAGGGGAATCAGCCCCAGCATTTT	CASSLQGNQPQHF	.	TRBJ1-5	.	TRBV27
TGTGCCAGCAGTTACTCGGAAACCCATACATATGGCTACACCTTC	CASSYSETHTYGYTF	.	TRBJ1-2	.	TRBV6-2/TRBV6-3
TGTGCCAACAGACAGGGGGGGGCGACTGAAGCTTTCTTT	CANRQGGATEAFF	TRBD1	TRBJ1-1	.	TRBV28
TGTGCCAGCAGTTTCGACATCTCCTACGAGCAGTACTTC	CASSFDISYEQYF	.	TRBJ2-7	.	TRBV27
TGTGCCAGCAGCTCAACAGGGTTGGGTCAGCCCCAGCATTTT	CASSSTGLGQPQHF	.	TRBJ1-5	.	TRBV7-6
TGTGCCAGCAGCGTTGGGACAGTTAGCACAGATACGCAGTATTTT	CASSVGTVSTDTQYF	TRBD1	TRBJ2-3	.	TRBV9
TGTGCCAGCAGTTACTCTTGGGACACCGGGGAGCTGTTTTTT	CASSYSWDTGELFF	.	TRBJ2-2	few	TRBV6-2/TRBV6-3
TGTGCCAGCAGCTTGGAGGGGGCGAGGAGCAATCAGCCCCAGCATTTT	CASSLEGARSNQPQHF	TRBD1	TRBJ1-5	.	TRBV5-5
TGTGCCAGCTCAATGGCGACTAATGAAAAACTGTTTTTT	CASSMATNEKLFF	.	TRBJ1-4	.	TRBV18
TGTGCCACCAGTGGTGGACTCGGGACGGGTGGCTATGGCTACACCTTC	CATSGGLGTGGYGYTF	.	TRBJ1-2	once	TRBV24-1
TGTGCCAGCAGCTTGGGGCAGGCGGGGAGAAAACTGTTTTTT	CASSLGQAGRKLFF	.	TRBJ1-4	.	TRBV5-6
TGTGCCAGCAGTGATCGGACAGCTTCTAATGAAAAACTGTTTTTT	CASSDRTASNEKLFF	.	TRBJ1-4	.	TRBV6-1
TGTGCCAGTAGTATGGGTATCTGGGAAGGGGACACTGAAGCTTTCTTT	CASSMGIWEGDTEAFF	.	TRBJ1-1	.	TRBV19
TGTGCCAGCAGCTTAGTGAGACTAGCGGGGGGGCCAAATACGCAGTATTTT	CASSLVRLAGGPNTQYF	TRBD2	TRBJ2-3	.	TRBV7-2
TGTGCCATCCATGGGGGGTTGCATTACGAGCAGTACTTC	CAIHGGLHYEQYF	.	TRBJ2-7	once	TRBV6-5
TGTGCCAGCAGCCAAGTAGGCCACGACAACACCGGGGAGCTGTTTTTT	CASSQVGHDNTGELFF	.	TRBJ2-2	.	TRBV4-2
TGTGCCAGCAGCTTAGAAGGGGGGGCCTACAATGAGCAGTTCTTC	CASSLEGGAYNEQFF	.	TRBJ2-1	.	TRBV11-2
TGTGCCAGCAGCGTAGGTAGGGCGGAGGTCAGTTATGGCTACACCTTC	CASSVGRAEVSYGYTF	.	TRBJ1-2	many	TRBV9
TGTGCCAGCAGTTTAGAAAATAATTCACCCCTCCACTTT	CASSLENNSPLHF	.	TRBJ1-6	.	TRBV27
TGCGCCAGCAGCTTCGGAGTCCAAGAGACCCAGTACTTC	CASSFGVQETQYF	.	TRBJ2-5	.	TRBV5-1
TGTGCCATCAGCCCCGACAGGGTTTGGAGCTACACCTTC	CAISPDRVWSYTF	TRBD1	TRBJ1-2	.	TRBV10-3
TGTGCCAGCAGCTTGGGTGGGAGCAGGGGCGGCGGGGAAAAACTGTTTTTT	CASSLGGSRGGGEKLFF	.	TRBJ1-4	few	TRBV5-4
TGTGCCAGCAGCGCCAACGTCTTTGGCTACACCTTC	CASSANVFGYTF	.	TRBJ1-2	.	TRBV9
TGCAGCGTAGAAGGGGGTTTTGGCTACACCTTC	CSVEGGFGYTF	.	TRBJ1-2	.	TRBV29-1
TGTGCCAGCTCACCACCACGAGGGGCCGGGGAGCTGTTTTTT	CASSPPRGAGELFF	.	TRBJ2-2	.	TRBV18
TGCGCCAGCAGCTTGCGGACAGGGTCCGGGGCCAACGTCCTGACTTTC	CASSLRTGSGANVLTF	TRBD1	TRBJ2-6	.	TRBV5-1
TGTGCCAGCAGTTTACAGGATTCCGGGGAGCTGTTTTTT	CASSLQDSGELFF	.	TRBJ2-2	.	TRBV12-3/TRBV12-4
TGTGCCAGAACGACTGCGATACCAGGGAACACTGAAGCTTTCTTT	CARTTAIPGNTEAFF	.	TRBJ1-1	.	TRBV5-4
TGCAGCGTTGGATTACAGGGGGGCACTGAAGCTTTCTTT	CSVGLQGGTEAFF	TRBD1	TRBJ1-1	.	TRBV29-1
TGTGCCAGCAGTACAGACAGCTCCTACGAGCAGTACTTC	CASSTDSSYEQYF	.	TRBJ2-7	.	TRBV12-3/TRBV12-4
TGTGCCAGCACCGGGACAGGGTCCTACGAGCAGTACTTC	CASTGTGSYEQYF	TRBD1	TRBJ2-7	.	TRBV2
TGTGCCGGAGGGACAGCCTATAGCAATCAGCCCCAGCATTTT	CAGGTAYSNQPQHF	TRBD1	TRBJ1-5	.	TRBV6-5
TGTGCCAGCAGTGAACGGCAGGATGGGTTCGGGGACGAGCAGTACTTC	CASSERQDGFGDEQYF	.	TRBJ2-7	.	TRBV6-1
TGTGCCAGTAGTTTAACCCGGGAGCAGTTCTTC	CASSLTREQFF	.	TRBJ2-1	.	TRBV19
TGTGCCAGCAGTGAAAGAGGTCTAGCGGGGGCCCAGTTCTTC	CASSERGLAGAQFF	TRBD2	TRBJ2-1	once	TRBV2
TGTGCCACCCGGACAGGGGAGAACACTGAAGCTTTCTTT	CATRTGENTEAFF	TRBD1	TRBJ1-1	.	TRBV28
TGTGCCAGCAGCCGAACAGGGGGCTATCAGCCCCAGCATTTT	CASSRTGGYQPQHF	TRBD1	TRBJ1-5	.	TRBV6-6
TGTGCCTGGAGTGGACAGGGCGGTTCACCCCTCCACTTT	CAWSGQGGSPLHF	TRBD1	TRBJ1-6	.	TRBV30
TGTGCCAGCAGCTTCGAGGACCAGGGACGTCAGCCCCAGCATTTT	CASSFEDQGRQPQHF	.	TRBJ1-5	.	TRBV7-8
TGTGCCAGCAGGGCGGACGGGGGCAAAACTAACTATGGCTACACCTTC	CASRADGGKTNYGYTF	.	TRBJ1-2	.	TRBV25-1
TGCGCCAGCAGCAGCGGAGGAGGAGGTACGCAGTATTTT	CASSSGGGGTQYF	.	TRBJ2-3	.	TRBV5-1